This T cell receptor (beta chain) was observed in a study of blood T cell repertoires in COVID-19. Study context: Spain, Italy and the United States supplied samples that represented acute and convalescent COVID-19.

The Seattle patients joined while their infection was active and were tracked longitudinally afterward. TCRdb keeps only in-frame clones here, not all; method: immunoSEQ multiplex PCR. The repertoire has about 87,000 clones, about 85% of them found once; the top ten carry approximately 3%. Germline V gene lookup returns CDR1 MNHEY and CDR2 SVGAGI. The CDR3 is made up of 14 amino acids. Between the trimmed V and J ends, which lost 2 bases and 4 bases, there was a span of 11 bases. The origin of this receptor is a woman aged 80 or over with COVID-19, enrolled during active disease. Sequencing used peripheral blood. The chain joins TRBV6-5 to TRBJ1-2, with D possibly being TRBD1 (6 bases). The CDR3 coding sequence is TGTGCCAGCAGTTACAGACAGGCATCCTATGGCTACACCTTC. Translating it yields CASSYRQASYGYTF.